The 9 T cell receptor beta chains below were found in one sample sequenced in a study of shared clonotypes between healthy human individuals. Terminally differentiated effector memory CD45RA+ cells were left out of the naive CD8 fraction, which was CD45RO-negative and positively selected for CCR7. Libraries were prepared by immunoSEQ multiplex PCR; TCRdb keeps only in-frame clonotypes and omits some of them. The sample consists of about 2 million clones, approximately 95% of them appearing once. The specimen was naive CD8+ T cells sorted from blood. The receptors stem from a man aged 18 to 30 in good health.

The chain uses TRBV5-8 and TRBJ2-1, with a tentative D call TRBD2 (6 bases). The germline V and J ends were trimmed by 4 bases and 10 bases, with 21 bases remaining between them. The CDR3 length is 15 residues. The germline gives CDR1 SGHTS, CDR2 YDEGEE. CDR3 region: CASSAEPGLPLEQFF. Written as DNA, the CDR3 is TGTGCCAGCAGCGCAGAGCCGGGACTCCCTCTGGAGCAGTTCTTC.

CDR3 nucleotides: TGTGCCATCCAACCCGGGAGTTCCTACGAGCAGTACTTC. Its protein is CAIQPGSSYEQYF. The rearrangement links TRBV6-1 to TRBJ2-5; perhaps TRBD2 as D (6 bases). The end of the DNA fits TRBJ2-7 better, so the J call may be wrong. Germline CDR1 and CDR2: MNHNS and SASEGT. CDR3 length: 13 residues.

This clone was observed a few times. The chain combines TRBV5-1 with TRBJ1-1; D is possibly TRBD1 (5 bases). The CDR3 runs to 13 residues. Trimming pared 0 bases from V and 8 bases from J, leaving 11 bases between. Germline V lookup: CDR1 SGHRS, CDR2 YFSETQ. The CDR3 DNA reads TGCGCCAGCAGCTTGGCGGGGGTACAGGAAGCTTTCTTT. The encoded protein is CASSLAGVQEAFF.

This sequence joins TRBV27 and TRBJ2-3; 7 nucleotides agree with TRBD2. Per the germline V gene, CDR1 is MNHEY and CDR2 is SMNVEV (reference sequence). The CDR3 totals 15 residues. The V and J ends lost 7 bases and 0 bases, in that order; junction bases with no gene match: 7. The CDR3 coding sequence is TGTGCCAGCAAGATGGTAGCGGGCAGCACAGATACGCAGTATTTT. The encoded protein is CASKMVAGSTDTQYF.

A single count supports this clone. V is TRBV4-1 and J is TRBJ1-5; TRBD1 might be the D (5 bases). This CDR3 has 14 residues. V was pared by 1 base and J by 3 bases, with 7 bases between. The germline CDR1 and CDR2 sequences are MGHRA and YSYEKL. The CDR3 DNA sequence: TGCGCCAGCAGCCAAGGAGGGGTCAATCAGCCCCAGCATTTT. Translating it yields CASSQGGVNQPQHF.

V is TRBV27 and J is TRBJ2-7; D might be TRBD1 (6 bases). Germline CDR1 and CDR2: MNHEY and SMNVEV (reference sequence). The CDR3 extends over 13 amino acids. Trimming shortened V by 5 bases and J by 1 base, and 9 bases separated the two germline ends. In DNA form, the CDR3 reads TGTGCCAGCAGTGTGACAGGTTCCTACGAGCAGTACTTC. Amino acid sequence: CASSVTGSYEQYF.

Worth noting for this clone: Other DNA variants within this sample encode the same CDR3. This sequence joins TRBV4-1 and TRBJ1-1, with a weak D call TRBD1 (5 bases). Germline V CDR1 and CDR2: MGHRA, YSYEKL. The CDR3 sequence is 15 residues long. The ends were cut back, 1 base at V and 1 base at J, with 10 bases in the middle. CDR3 nucleotide sequence: TGCGCCAGCAGCCAAGCCGGGACGGCGAACACTGAAGCTTTCTTT. This translates into CASSQAGTANTEAFF.

In DNA form, the CDR3 reads TGTGCCTGGACCTCCGGGAGCGCCGGGGAGCTGTTTTTT. Encoded protein: CAWTSGSAGELFF. V gene TRBV30 combines with J gene TRBJ2-2; TRBD2 is a possible D gene (6 bases). The germline CDR1 and CDR2 sequences are GTSNPN and SVGIG (reference sequence). V was shortened by 4 bases and J by 6 bases, with 12 bases between the two germline ends. CDR3 size: 13 residues.

This chain links TRBV7-2 with TRBJ2-7; TRBD2 matches 10 bases. The CDR3 consists of 15 residues. The germline gives CDR1 SGHTA, CDR2 FQGNSA. The V segment lost 1 base and the J segment 3 bases; nucleotides outside the gene matches: 3. The CDR3 DNA reads as TGTGCCAGCAGCTTAGGTCCTAGCGGGAGCTACGAGCAGTACTTC. Protein product: CASSLGPSGSYEQYF.